This TCR beta chain emerged from a study of patients and donors after allogeneic stem cell transplantation. From the RT-PCR reads, TCRdb called clonotypes with MiXCR, one entry per CDR3 protein. This table holds about 960,000 distinct CDR3 sequences, 18% found once. This clonotype was seen more than once but under ten times. The CDR3 has 16 amino acids. Germline loops: CDR1 MDHEN, CDR2 SYDVKM. V was pared by 10 bases and J by 1 base, with 9 bases of the junction left unmatched. This clonotype originated in a human donor who was either an allogeneic HSCT recipient or a stem cell or donor lymphocyte infusion donor (not recorded which). It is not recorded whose cells these are; they may come from a transplant donor. Input material: blood, either unsorted or a sorted T cell fraction (not recorded which). This chain joins TRBV28 and TRBJ2-6; 8 positions match TRBD1. The CDR3 protein is CAIEDRGFSGANVLTF. CDR3 DNA sequence: TGTGCCATTGAAGACAGGGGATTTTCTGGGGCCAACGTCCTGACTTTC.